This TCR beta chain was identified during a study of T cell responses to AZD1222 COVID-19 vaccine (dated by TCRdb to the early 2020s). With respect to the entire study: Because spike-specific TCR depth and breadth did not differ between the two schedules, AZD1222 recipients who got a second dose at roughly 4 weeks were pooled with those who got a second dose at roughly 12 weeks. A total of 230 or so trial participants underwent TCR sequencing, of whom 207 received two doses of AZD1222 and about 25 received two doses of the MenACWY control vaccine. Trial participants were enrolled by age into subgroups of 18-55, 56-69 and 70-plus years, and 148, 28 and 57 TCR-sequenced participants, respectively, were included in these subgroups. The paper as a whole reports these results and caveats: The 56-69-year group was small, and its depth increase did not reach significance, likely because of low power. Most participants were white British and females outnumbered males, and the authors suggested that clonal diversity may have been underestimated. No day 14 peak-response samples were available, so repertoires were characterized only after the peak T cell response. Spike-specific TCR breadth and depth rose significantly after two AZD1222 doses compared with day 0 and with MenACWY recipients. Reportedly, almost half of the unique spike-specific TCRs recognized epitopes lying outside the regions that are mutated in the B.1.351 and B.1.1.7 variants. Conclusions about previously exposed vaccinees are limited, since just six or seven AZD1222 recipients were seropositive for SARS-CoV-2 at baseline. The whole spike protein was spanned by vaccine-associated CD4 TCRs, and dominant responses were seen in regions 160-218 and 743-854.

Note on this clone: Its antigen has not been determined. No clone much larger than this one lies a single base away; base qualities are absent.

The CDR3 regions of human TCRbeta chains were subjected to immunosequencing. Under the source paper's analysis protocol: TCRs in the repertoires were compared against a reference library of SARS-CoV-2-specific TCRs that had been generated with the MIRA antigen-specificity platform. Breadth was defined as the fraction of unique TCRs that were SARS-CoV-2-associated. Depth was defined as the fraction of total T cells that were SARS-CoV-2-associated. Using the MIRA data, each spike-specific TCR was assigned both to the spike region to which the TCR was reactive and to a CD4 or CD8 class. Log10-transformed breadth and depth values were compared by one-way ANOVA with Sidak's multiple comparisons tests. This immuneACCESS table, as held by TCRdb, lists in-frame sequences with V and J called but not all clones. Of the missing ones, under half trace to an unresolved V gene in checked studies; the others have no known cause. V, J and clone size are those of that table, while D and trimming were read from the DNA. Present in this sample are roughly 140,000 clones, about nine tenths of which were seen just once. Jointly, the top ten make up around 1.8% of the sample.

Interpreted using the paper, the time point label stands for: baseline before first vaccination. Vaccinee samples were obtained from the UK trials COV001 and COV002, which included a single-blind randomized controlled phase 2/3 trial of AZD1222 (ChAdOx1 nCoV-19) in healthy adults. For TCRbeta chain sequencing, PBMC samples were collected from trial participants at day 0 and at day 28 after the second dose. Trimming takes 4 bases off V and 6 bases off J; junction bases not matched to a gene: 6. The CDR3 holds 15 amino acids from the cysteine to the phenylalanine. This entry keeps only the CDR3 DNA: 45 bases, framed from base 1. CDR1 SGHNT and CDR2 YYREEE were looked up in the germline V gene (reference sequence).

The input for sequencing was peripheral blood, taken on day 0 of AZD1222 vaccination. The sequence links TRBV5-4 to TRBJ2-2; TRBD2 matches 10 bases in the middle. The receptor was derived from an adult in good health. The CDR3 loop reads CASSPSGSFPGELFF. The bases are TGTGCCAGCAGCCCTAGCGGGAGTTTCCCCGGGGAGCTGTTTTTT.